This T cell receptor (beta chain) was captured in a study of blood T cell repertoires in COVID-19. Study-wide background: The analysed material was cDNA or gDNA that came from T cells, B-cell-depleted T cells, or PBMCs.

Original handling: Amplification of reference gene primers was used by the study to estimate nucleated cell counts. Assay: immunoSEQ multiplex PCR; the TCRdb copy retains only in-frame clones and omits some. That table gives V, J and clone size, and the DNA gave D and trimming. The table shows about 230,000 clones, with over 80% occurring only once. From germline, CDR1 is DFQATT and CDR2 SNEGSKA (reference sequence). Trimming removed 1 base at V and 5 bases at J, with 5 bases between. The CDR3 covers 11 residues. Sequenced material: peripheral blood. The origin of this receptor is a woman aged 25-40 years with COVID-19, enrolled during active disease. The chain recombines TRBV20-1 with TRBJ1-1; D not certain. CDR3 residues: CSARAETEAFF. The CDR3 DNA reads TGCAGTGCTAGAGCAGAAACTGAAGCTTTCTTT.